This entry lists 17 T cell receptor beta chains sequenced from one sample in a study of T-cell memory formation after mild COVID-19. TCRdb re-called the 5' RACE reads with MiXCR, one entry per CDR3 protein. Altogether 200,000 to 250,000 distinct CDR3 sequences are present, just over 15% being singletons, with the ten largest covering less than 2.5%. The source material was PBMCs or a T cell subset sorted from them (not recorded which). These receptors were obtained from an adult woman who had mild COVID-19 (a few samples of this study predate the infection). Cell type and time point are not known.

The chain couples TRBV24-1 to TRBJ1-2; a possible D gene is TRBD1 (5 bases). Germline values: CDR1 KGHDR, CDR2 SFDVKD. The CDR3 is made up of 14 amino acids. V lost 5 bases, J lost 3 bases, and 12 bases lay in between. CDR3 nucleotides: TGTGCCACCAGTGGAGAGGGGCAGCACTATGGCTACACCTTC. It codes for CATSGEGQHYGYTF.

The CDR3 sequence: CSATGQGGTEAFF. The CDR3 DNA reads as TGCAGTGCCACGGGACAGGGGGGGACTGAAGCTTTCTTT. This chain uses TRBV20-1 with TRBJ1-1, with TRBD1 matching 11 bases. V shed 6 bases and J 5 bases; nucleotides not matched to a gene: 5. The germline V gene encodes CDR1 DFQATT and CDR2 SNEGSKA (reference sequence). The CDR3 has 13 residues.

The chain links TRBV6-6 to TRBJ2-1, with 7 bases fitting TRBD1. J was trimmed by 7 bases and V by 6 bases; bases with no gene match: 6. The CDR3 covers 13 residues. Germline values: CDR1 MNHNY, CDR2 SVGAGI (reference sequence). Written as DNA, the CDR3 is TGTGCCAGCAGGGGACAGCGCCGTAATGAGCAGTTCTTC. Translating gives CASRGQRRNEQFF.

This clonotype has at least ten counts. The chain recombines TRBV7-2 with TRBJ1-2; D gene ambiguous. This CDR3 is 14 amino acids long. V shed 2 bases and J shed 6 bases, with 13 bases lying between them. Germline V gene lookup returns CDR1 SGHTA and CDR2 FQGNSA. The CDR3 DNA is TGTGCCAGCAGCTTAAACCGTGGCGGACATGGCTACACCTTC. Translating it yields CASSLNRGGHGYTF.

The chain joins TRBV12-3 or TRBV12-4 to TRBJ1-2; D is undetermined. The V gene lost 5 bases and the J gene lost 6 bases, with 16 bases spanning the gap. The CDR3 runs 14 residues. CDR3: CASSRMTASDGYTF. The CDR3 nucleotides are TGTGCCAGCAGTCGAATGACGGCTTCGGATGGCTACACCTTC.

This clonotype appeared a few times. The chain uses TRBV7-3 and TRBJ2-3; D is unclear. V lost 1 base to trimming and J lost 4 bases, with 9 bases between them. This CDR3 is 14 amino acids long. Germline V gene sequence: CDR1 SGHTA, CDR2 FQGTGA. This CDR3 is CASSLNNPPDTQYF. The DNA for the CDR3 is TGTGCCAGCAGCTTAAACAACCCCCCAGATACGCAGTATTTT.

J is TRBJ2-2 and V is TRBV29-1; 15 positions agree with TRBD2. Germline CDR1 is SQVTM and CDR2 is ANQGSEA. The CDR3 covers 16 residues. After removal of 6 bases from V and 5 bases from J, the junction contained 7 bases not matched to a gene. CDR3 loop: CSVRTSGRARTGELFF. DNA for the CDR3: TGCAGCGTCCGGACTAGCGGGAGGGCCAGAACCGGGGAGCTGTTTTTT.

This clonotype turned up a few times. The chain is built from TRBV12-3 or TRBV12-4 and TRBJ1-6, with TRBD1 matching over 8 bases. The length of the CDR3 is 18 residues. Unmatched junction bases numbered 9, after V lost 2 bases and J lost 3 bases. CDR3 sequence: CASSLRTRGLRYNSPLHF. In DNA form, the CDR3 reads TGTGCCAGCAGTTTAAGGACCAGGGGGCTCCGCTATAATTCACCCCTCCACTTT.

This clonotype came up a few times. The chain recombines TRBV7-3 with TRBJ2-3, with D possibly TRBD2 on 6 matching bases. V was trimmed by 2 bases and J by 5 bases, leaving 11 bases between them. The CDR3 extends over 14 amino acids. CDR1 is SGHTA and CDR2 is FQGTGA in the germline V gene. The DNA for the CDR3 is TGTGCCAGCAGCTTAGCGGGGCCAGAAGATACGCAGTATTTT. Translation gives CASSLAGPEDTQYF.

V usage is TRBV4-3 and J usage is TRBJ1-2, with 7 nucleotides matching TRBD1. V was pared by 4 bases and J by 6 bases, with 11 bases of the junction left unmatched. CDR1 LGHNA and CDR2 YSLEER come from the germline V gene. This CDR3 is 15 amino acids long. CDR3 sequence reads: CASSLQGGITDGYTF. The CDR3 bases are TGCGCCAGCAGCCTGCAGGGGGGAATAACCGATGGCTACACCTTC.

The chain carries TRBV5-1 and TRBJ2-1; 7 bases are a match to TRBD1. CDR1 is SGHRS and CDR2 is YFSETQ in the germline V gene. This CDR3 is built from 15 residues. Trimming removed 4 bases from V and 2 bases from J; junction bases left unmatched: 6. CDR3 region: CASSLTGDAYNEQFF. CDR3 DNA sequence: TGCGCCAGCAGCCTTACAGGGGATGCCTACAATGAGCAGTTCTTC.

A few counts support this clonotype. The chain couples TRBV7-9 to TRBJ2-7; tentative D call: TRBD1 (6 bases). Trimming stripped 2 bases from V and 0 bases from J, with 11 bases between. Germline CDR1 is SEHNR and CDR2 is FQNEAQ (reference sequence). The CDR3 length is 15 residues. CDR3 protein: CASSLKNRVSYEQYF. The DNA for the CDR3 is TGTGCCAGCAGCTTAAAGAACAGGGTCTCCTACGAGCAGTACTTC.

The rearrangement uses TRBV5-4 and TRBJ1-2, with no clear D. CDR1 is SGHNT, CDR2 YYREEE, per germline (reference sequence). The CDR3 spans 14 residues. V shed 0 bases and J shed 7 bases, with 13 bases lying between them. This CDR3 is CASSLVGGAPGYTF. CDR3 DNA sequence: TGTGCCAGCAGCTTGGTGGGCGGAGCCCCTGGCTACACCTTC.

In its sample, this clonotype was seen many times. This chain joins TRBV20-1 and TRBJ1-2; 10 bases agree with TRBD1. V dropped 4 bases and J dropped 5; count of bases not matched to a gene: 19. This CDR3 is 18 amino acids long. CDR1 and CDR2 from the germline V gene are DFQATT and SNEGSKA (reference sequence). The CDR3 nucleotides are TGCAGTGCTACCCGAGGTGGGACAGGGGCGGATTCTGGGTATGGCTACACCTTC. It yields the protein CSATRGGTGADSGYGYTF.

V is TRBV4-1 and J is TRBJ2-2; tentative D call: TRBD1 (6 bases). V lost 1 base and J lost 5, with 14 bases in between. CDR3 length: 16 amino acids. Germline CDR1 MGHRA, CDR2 YSYEKL. CDR3 region: CASSQVYRDNTGELFF. The CDR3 DNA reads as TGCGCCAGCAGCCAAGTGTACAGGGACAATACCGGGGAGCTGTTTTTT.

This clonotype was picked up a small number of times. This chain links TRBV20-1 with TRBJ2-1; maybe TRBD1 (5 bases). Germline CDR1 DFQATT, CDR2 SNEGSKA (reference sequence). This CDR3 contains 15 residues. Trimming removed 5 bases at V and 5 bases at J, with 19 bases between. CDR3 nucleotides: TGCAGTGCTTCACGATTAGATGGGGCGGACAATGAGCAGTTCTTC. Protein sequence: CSASRLDGADNEQFF.

This clonotype showed up just a few times. The chain couples TRBV20-1 to TRBJ1-1; D not certain. This CDR3 spans 13 amino acids. CDR1 is DFQATT and CDR2 is SNEGSKA in the germline V gene (reference sequence). Trimming took 5 bases from V and 1 from J, leaving 11 bases between them. The CDR3: CSALGPRNTEAFF. CDR3 in DNA: TGCAGTGCTCTCGGACCGAGGAACACTGAAGCTTTCTTT.